These T cell receptor beta chains were read from a single sample in a study of T cell responses to AZD1222 COVID-19 vaccine. Libraries were prepared by immunoSEQ multiplex PCR; TCRdb keeps only in-frame clonotypes and omits some of them. This table holds 120,000 to 150,000 clones, about 93% found once. The sequenced sample was peripheral blood, obtained on day 0 of AZD1222 vaccination. Receptors were obtained from an adult in good health. Each CDR3 is given with its conserved first and last residue. Clone sizes are given selectively: once, few, many, or a class where the clone is expanded.

>TRBJ2-1|TRBV5-1|.|15
CASSLGGGAHNEQFF
>TRBJ1-2|TRBV2|.|14
CASNNDRGNYGYTF
>TRBJ1-2|TRBV5-6|.|13
CASSDRGLVGYTF
>TRBJ1-5|TRBV18|.|15
CASSPGGTGTQPQHF
>TRBJ1-1|TRBV6-5|.|15
CASSLEIGLVAEAFF
>TRBJ2-3|TRBV7-7|once|14
CASSLDGSTDTQYF
>TRBJ2-5|TRBV2|.|11
CASSEPGTQYF
>TRBJ2-3|TRBV9|once|11
CASSDLIAQYF
>TRBJ1-2|TRBV15|.|16
CATSRDLIRQGYGYTF
>TRBJ1-4|TRBV20-1|.|15
CSASGRRSTNEKLFF
>TRBJ1-1|TRBV19|.|16
CASSIDHRGRVTEAFF
>TRBJ1-1|TRBV7-2|.|15
CASSLVPSRNTEAFF
>TRBJ1-1|TRBV29-1|.|14
CSVGSGTGVTEAFF
>TRBJ1-2|TRBV3-1/TRBV3-2|.|13
CASSHGGGYGYTF
>TRBJ1-1|TRBV11-2|.|15
CASSGQHLLDTEAFF
>TRBJ1-2|TRBV6-1|.|16
CASSGAPGQGAGGYTF
>TRBJ1-4|TRBV27|.|14
CASSLWGTNEKLFF
>TRBJ1-1|TRBV5-1|.|13
CASSSHGGTEAFF
>TRBJ2-3|TRBV7-3|.|14
CASSPLGGTDTQYF
>TRBJ2-1|TRBV19|.|17
CASSQRASGGLYNEQFF
>TRBJ2-2|TRBV10-3|.|15
CAISKGTGETGELFF
>TRBJ2-7|TRBV18|.|18
CASSPPTSSGVRSYEQYF
>TRBJ2-1|TRBV9|.|13
CASSEGSLNEQFF
>TRBJ1-5|TRBV19|.|14
CASTLGGTAQPQHF
>TRBJ2-7|TRBV3-1/TRBV3-2|.|14
CASSQGQVAYEQYF
>TRBJ1-2|TRBV28|.|16
CASTTTGTTGNYGYTF
>TRBJ1-1|TRBV6-5|once|14
CASSTILTNTEAFF
>TRBJ1-6|TRBV19|.|14
CASQVSSYNSPLHF
>TRBJ1-1|TRBV7-9|.|13
CASSLQRNTEAFF
>TRBJ2-7|TRBV6-5|once|14
CASSTDFSSYEQYF
>TRBJ2-5|TRBV5-6|.|14
CASRQGGLQETQYF
>TRBJ2-2|TRBV4-2|.|18
CASSQDPLAGERGGELFF
>TRBJ1-5|TRBV9|.|15
CASSTGIHSNQPQHF
>TRBJ1-1|TRBV23-1|few|17
CASSQSSQGLGYTEAFF
>TRBJ2-7|TRBV2|.|13
CASSDKVFYEQYF
>TRBJ2-2|TRBV7-2|once|15
CASSLVGGGAGELFF
>TRBJ2-1|TRBV4-3|.|17
CASSQERGTSGSDEQFF
>TRBJ2-1|TRBV7-3|.|17
CASSLGLAGVSYNEQFF
>TRBJ2-3|TRBV11-3|.|13
CASGTGLTDTQYF
>TRBJ2-3|TRBV5-1|.|17
CASNVNAVLASTDTQYF
>TRBJ1-4|TRBV4-2|many|16
CASSQDMGPINEKLFF
>TRBJ2-7|TRBV4-3|.|14
CASSQERVSYEQYF
>TRBJ1-5|TRBV2|.|17
CASSESRSGTWYQPQHF
>TRBJ2-7|TRBV20-1|.|11
CSASRVYEQYF
>TRBJ2-7|TRBV4-3|.|16
CASSQEIAGPFYEQYF
>TRBJ2-3|TRBV9|.|13
CASSPPSTDTQYF
>TRBJ2-5|TRBV6-5|.|14
CASMVTTGQETQYF
>TRBJ1-1|TRBV10-3|.|12
CATLSGGDEAFF
>TRBJ1-1|TRBV5-4|.|16
CASTSRGVVGNTEAFF
>TRBJ2-5|TRBV13|.|13
CASSFRPQETQYF
>TRBJ2-2|TRBV7-2|.|16
CASSSHSTGNTGELFF
>TRBJ1-6|TRBV2|once|14
CASNRDSYNSPLHF
>TRBJ2-1|TRBV2|.|17
CASSLRGPGLAGGEQFF
>TRBJ1-5|TRBV30|.|15
CAWSPDRVSNQPQHF
>TRBJ1-2|TRBV6-2/TRBV6-3|.|13
CASSEGQLKGYTF
>TRBJ1-2|TRBV19|.|15
CASSIRGLPGYGYTF
>TRBJ1-1|TRBV19|.|12
CASSKWNTEAFF
>TRBJ2-1|TRBV9|.|15
CASSVGSGSANEQFF
>TRBJ2-5|TRBV9|.|16
CASSVAGRSLQETQYF